This T cell receptor beta chain was found in a study of T cell repertoires in cytomegalovirus infection. Study details: Public TCR beta signatures indicated both CMV infection and matching HLA type.

Whole-study findings and limits: People with CMV and the relevant HLA were identified by cumulative public TCR beta family frequency.

This clonotype was counted once. Its target is not known. TCRdb recomputed calls from the reads with MiXCR, one row per CDR3 protein. The sample includes more than 150,000 distinct CDR3 sequences, 17% of them seen just once. Trimming took 5 bases from V and 5 from J, leaving 18 bases between them. This CDR3 comprises 15 residues. CDR1 is SGHTA, CDR2 FQGNSA, per germline. Source material: CD8+ T cells from PBMCs. The TCR originated in a human donor in good health (CMV status not recorded). Some clones in this sample may be carry-over from other donors' samples. The chain carries TRBV7-2 and TRBJ2-5, with D perhaps TRBD1 or TRBD2 (6 bases each). The CDR3 nucleotides are TGTGCCAGCAGCCGAGGGGGGAGCCGGGGGGAGACCCAGTACTTC. Translation: CASSRGGSRGETQYF.